This T cell receptor (beta chain) was identified in a study of blood T cells in healthy people across ages. Then a second PCR, running roughly 6 to 12 cycles, was carried out with a sample-barcoded 5' primer and a J-beta primer mix. TCRdb re-derived calls from the 5' RACE reads in MiXCR, one entry per CDR3 protein. The sample has 600,000 to 800,000 distinct CDR3 sequences, 52% seen once. V was shortened by 0 bases and J by 7 bases, with 20 bases between the two germline ends. The CDR3 totals 16 residues. Germline V lookup: CDR1 SGHRS, CDR2 YFSETQ. Donors ranged from about 6 to 90 years old and were healthy Caucasians in Russia. This clonotype was seen at least ten times. Antigen: not known. General study results and limits: Naive T cell percentage and TCR beta diversity correlated strongly.

The clonotype originates from a woman of 80 years or more in good health. Sequencing input: blood. This chain connects TRBV5-1 to TRBJ2-7; tentative D call: TRBD2 (5 bases). CDR3 protein: CASSLGLAAQNIEQYF. Written as DNA, the CDR3 is TGCGCCAGCAGCTTGGGCCTAGCAGCTCAGAACATAGAGCAGTACTTC.